This T cell receptor beta chain emerged from a study of CD8+ T cells in alopecia areata. Notes on the study in general: Normal-skin resident alphabeta T cells also appear among scalp sample sequences.

As the sequencing template, cDNA was produced by extracting RNA and reverse transcribing it. The data were produced by immunoSEQ multiplex PCR, yet TCRdb's version contains in-frame clones alone and is incomplete. The sample records 150,000 to 180,000 clones, under 60% being singletons. Regarding this clone: Its specificity is not known.

Germline assignment: CDR1 MNHEY and CDR2 SMNVEV (reference sequence). With 6 bases removed from V and 10 bases from J, the gap between germline ends came to 13 bases. The length of the CDR3 is 13 residues. This sample comprised CD8+ T cells sorted from blood, obtained at week 0. The origin of this receptor is a human donor with alopecia areata. The rearrangement joins TRBV27 to TRBJ1-6; D perhaps matches TRBD1 (5 bases). The CDR3 DNA reads as TGTGCCAGCAGCCGCCTGGGGGGATCACCCCTCCACTTT. As protein: CASSRLGGSPLHF.